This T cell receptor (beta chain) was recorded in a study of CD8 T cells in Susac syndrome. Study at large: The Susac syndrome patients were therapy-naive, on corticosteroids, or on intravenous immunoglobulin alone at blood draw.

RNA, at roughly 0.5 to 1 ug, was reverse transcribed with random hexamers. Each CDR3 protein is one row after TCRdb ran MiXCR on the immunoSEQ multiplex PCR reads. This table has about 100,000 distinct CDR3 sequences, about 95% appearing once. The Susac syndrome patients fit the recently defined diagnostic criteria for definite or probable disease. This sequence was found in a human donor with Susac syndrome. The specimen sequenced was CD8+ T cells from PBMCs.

CDR3 protein: CSARVLNNPMRNEQFF. The CDR3 DNA reads TGCAGTGCTAGGGTACTTAACAATCCGATGCGCAATGAGCAGTTCTTC. The chain carries TRBV20-1 and TRBJ2-1, with D hard to call. Germline V gives CDR1 DFQATT, CDR2 SNEGSKA (reference sequence). V was clipped by 3 bases and J by 6 bases, with 21 bases between them. CDR3 length: 16 residues.